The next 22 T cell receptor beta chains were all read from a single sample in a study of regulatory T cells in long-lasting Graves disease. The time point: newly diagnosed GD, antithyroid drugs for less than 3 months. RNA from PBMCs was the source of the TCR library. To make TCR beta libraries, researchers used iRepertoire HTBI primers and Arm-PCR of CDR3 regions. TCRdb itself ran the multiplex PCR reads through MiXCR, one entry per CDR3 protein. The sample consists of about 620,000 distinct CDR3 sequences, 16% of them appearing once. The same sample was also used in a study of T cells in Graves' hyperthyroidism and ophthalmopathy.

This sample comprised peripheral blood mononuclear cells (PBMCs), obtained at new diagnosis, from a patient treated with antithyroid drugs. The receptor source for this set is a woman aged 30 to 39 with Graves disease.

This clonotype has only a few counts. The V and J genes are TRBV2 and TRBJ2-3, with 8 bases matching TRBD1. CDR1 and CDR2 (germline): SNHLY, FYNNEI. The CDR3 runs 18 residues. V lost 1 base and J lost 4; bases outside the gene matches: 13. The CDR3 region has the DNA TGTGCCAGCAGTGAAGAGGGTTATAGGGACAGGCGCCCAGATACGCAGTATTTT. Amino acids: CASSEEGYRDRRPDTQYF.

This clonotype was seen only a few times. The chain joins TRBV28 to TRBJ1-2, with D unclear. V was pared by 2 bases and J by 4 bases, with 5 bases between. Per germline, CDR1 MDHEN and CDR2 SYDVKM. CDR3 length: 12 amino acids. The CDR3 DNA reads TGTGCCAGCAGTTTACGGACCTATGGCTACACCTTC. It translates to CASSLRTYGYTF.

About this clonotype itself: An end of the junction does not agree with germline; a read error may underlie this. CDR3 in amino acids: CASSQDIYNEQSF. Here the CDR3 DNA reads TGCGCCAGCAGCCAAGACATTTACAATGAGCAGTCCTTC. The V call is TRBV4-1, the J call TRBJ2-1; D not certain. CDR3 size: 13 residues. The germline CDR1 and CDR2 sequences are MGHRA and YSYEKL.

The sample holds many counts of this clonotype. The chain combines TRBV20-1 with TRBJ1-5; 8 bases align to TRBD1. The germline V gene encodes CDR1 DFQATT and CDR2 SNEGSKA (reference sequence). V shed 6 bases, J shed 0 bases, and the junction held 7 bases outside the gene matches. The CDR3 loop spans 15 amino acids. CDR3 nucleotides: TGCAGTGCCGGGGGACAGGCCGATAGCAATCAGCCCCAGCATTTT. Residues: CSAGGQADSNQPQHF.

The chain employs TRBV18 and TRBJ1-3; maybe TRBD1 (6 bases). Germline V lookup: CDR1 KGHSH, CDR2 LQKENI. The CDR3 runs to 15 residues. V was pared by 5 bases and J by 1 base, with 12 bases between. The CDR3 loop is CASSKDTGSGNTIYF. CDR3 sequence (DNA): TGTGCCAGCTCAAAAGACACAGGGTCTGGAAACACCATATATTTT. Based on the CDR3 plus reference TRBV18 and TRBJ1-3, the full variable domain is NAGVMQNPRHLVRRRGQEARLRCSPMKGHSHVYWYRQLPEEGLKFMVYLQKENIIDESGMPKERFSAEFPKEGPSILRIQQVVRGDSAAYFCASSKDTGSGNTIYFGEGSWLTVV.

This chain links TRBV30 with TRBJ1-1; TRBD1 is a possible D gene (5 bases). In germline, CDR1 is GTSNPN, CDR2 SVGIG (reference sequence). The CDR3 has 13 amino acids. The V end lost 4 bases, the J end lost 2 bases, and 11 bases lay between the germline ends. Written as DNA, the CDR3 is TGTGCCTGGATTGCTGGGGCCAACACTGAAGCTTTCTTT. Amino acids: CAWIAGANTEAFF.

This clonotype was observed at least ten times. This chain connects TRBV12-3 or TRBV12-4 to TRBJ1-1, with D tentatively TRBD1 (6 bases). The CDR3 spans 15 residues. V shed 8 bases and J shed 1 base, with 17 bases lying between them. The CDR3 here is CASVQRGATNTEAFF. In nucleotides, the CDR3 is TGTGCCAGCGTTCAAAGGGGGGCTACGAACACTGAAGCTTTCTTT.

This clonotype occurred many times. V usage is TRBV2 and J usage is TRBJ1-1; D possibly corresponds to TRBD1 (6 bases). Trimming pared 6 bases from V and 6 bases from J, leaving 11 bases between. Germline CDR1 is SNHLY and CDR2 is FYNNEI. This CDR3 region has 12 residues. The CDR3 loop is CASRGNRAEAFF. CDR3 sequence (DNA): TGTGCCAGCAGGGGCAACAGGGCTGAAGCTTTCTTT.

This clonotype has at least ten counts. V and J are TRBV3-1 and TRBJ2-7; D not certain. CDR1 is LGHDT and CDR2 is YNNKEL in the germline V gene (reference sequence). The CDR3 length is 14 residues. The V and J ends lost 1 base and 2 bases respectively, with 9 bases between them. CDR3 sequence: CASSQGAQPYEQYF. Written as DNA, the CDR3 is TGTGCCAGCAGCCAAGGAGCTCAACCCTACGAGCAGTACTTC.

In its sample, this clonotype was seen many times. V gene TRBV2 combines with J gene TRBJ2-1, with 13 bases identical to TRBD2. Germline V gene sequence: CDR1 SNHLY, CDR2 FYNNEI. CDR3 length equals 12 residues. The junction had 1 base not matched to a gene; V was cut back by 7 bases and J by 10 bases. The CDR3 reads CASTGLAGEQFF. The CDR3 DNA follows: TGTGCCAGCACGGGACTAGCGGGAGAGCAGTTCTTC.

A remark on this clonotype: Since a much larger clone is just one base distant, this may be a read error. The CDR3: CVSSVPDEQFF. In DNA, the CDR3 is TGTGTCAGCAGTGTACCTGATGAGCAGTTCTTC. The chain links TRBV2 to TRBJ2-1; no clear D gene. The CDR3 extends over 11 amino acids. CDR1 is SNHLY, CDR2 FYNNEI, per germline.

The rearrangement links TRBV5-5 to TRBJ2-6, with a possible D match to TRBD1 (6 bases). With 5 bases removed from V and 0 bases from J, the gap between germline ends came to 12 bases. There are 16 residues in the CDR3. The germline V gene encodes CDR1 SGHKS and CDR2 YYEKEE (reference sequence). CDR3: CASRLRQVSGANVLTF. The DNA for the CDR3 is TGTGCCAGCAGACTCAGACAGGTCTCTGGGGCCAACGTCCTGACTTTC.

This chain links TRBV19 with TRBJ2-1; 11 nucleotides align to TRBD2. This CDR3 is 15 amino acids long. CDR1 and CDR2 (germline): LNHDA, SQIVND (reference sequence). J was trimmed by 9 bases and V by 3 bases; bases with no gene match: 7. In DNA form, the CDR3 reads TGTGCCAGTAGTATCTTAGCGGGAGGGCCGGGTGAGCAGTTCTTC. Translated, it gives CASSILAGGPGEQFF.

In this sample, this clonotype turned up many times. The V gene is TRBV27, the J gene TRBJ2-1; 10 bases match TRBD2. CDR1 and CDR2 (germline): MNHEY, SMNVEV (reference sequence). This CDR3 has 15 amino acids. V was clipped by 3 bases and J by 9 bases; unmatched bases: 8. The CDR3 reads CASSFTSGIPGEQFF. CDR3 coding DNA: TGTGCCAGCAGTTTTACTAGCGGGATCCCCGGTGAGCAGTTCTTC.

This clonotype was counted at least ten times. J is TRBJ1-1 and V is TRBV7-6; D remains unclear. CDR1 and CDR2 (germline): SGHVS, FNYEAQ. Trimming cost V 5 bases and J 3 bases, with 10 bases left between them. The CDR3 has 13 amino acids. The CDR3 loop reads CASSPEVDTEAFF. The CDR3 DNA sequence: TGTGCCAGCAGCCCAGAGGTGGACACTGAAGCTTTCTTT.

CDR3 nucleotide sequence: TGTGCCAGCAGTTACGGTAGCGGGAGGAGACCCAATGAGCAGTTCTTC. Translating it yields CASSYGSGRRPNEQFF. This chain connects TRBV6-5 to TRBJ2-1, with TRBD2 matching 10 bases. The CDR3 sequence is 16 residues long. V shed 2 bases and J 6 bases; nucleotides not matched to a gene: 7. Germline loops: CDR1 MNHEY, CDR2 SVGAGI.

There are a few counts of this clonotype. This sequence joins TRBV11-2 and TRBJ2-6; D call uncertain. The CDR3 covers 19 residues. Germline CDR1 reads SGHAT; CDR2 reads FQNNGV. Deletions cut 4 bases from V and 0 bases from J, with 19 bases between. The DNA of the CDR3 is TGTGCCAGCAGCTCCTCCGGGTCGCCCAGCTCCTCTGGGGCCAACGTCCTGACTTTC. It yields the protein CASSSSGSPSSSGANVLTF.

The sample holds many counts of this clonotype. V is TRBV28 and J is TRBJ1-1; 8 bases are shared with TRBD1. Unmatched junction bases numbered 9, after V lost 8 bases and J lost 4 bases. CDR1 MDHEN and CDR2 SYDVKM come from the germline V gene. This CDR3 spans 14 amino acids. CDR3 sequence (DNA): TGTGCCAGCTGGACCGGGACAGGCATCACTGAAGCTTTCTTT. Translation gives CASWTGTGITEAFF.

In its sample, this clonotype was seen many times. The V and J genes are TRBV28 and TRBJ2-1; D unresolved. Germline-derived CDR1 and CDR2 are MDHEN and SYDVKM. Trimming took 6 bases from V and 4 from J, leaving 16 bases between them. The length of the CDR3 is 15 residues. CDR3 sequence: CASSPGGLSYNEQFF. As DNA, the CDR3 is TGTGCCAGCAGCCCCGGCGGCCTGTCGTACAATGAGCAGTTCTTC.

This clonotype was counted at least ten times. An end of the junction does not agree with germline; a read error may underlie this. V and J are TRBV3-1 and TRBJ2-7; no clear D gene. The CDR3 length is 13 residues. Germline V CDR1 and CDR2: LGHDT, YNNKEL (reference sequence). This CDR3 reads CASQRAASHEQYF. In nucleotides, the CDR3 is TGTGCTAGCCAACGGGCCGCCTCCCACGAGCAGTACTTC.

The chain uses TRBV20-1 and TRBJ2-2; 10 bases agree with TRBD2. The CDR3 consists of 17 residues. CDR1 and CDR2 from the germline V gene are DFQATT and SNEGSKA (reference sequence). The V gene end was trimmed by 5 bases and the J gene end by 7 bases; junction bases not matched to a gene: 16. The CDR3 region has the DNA TGCAGTGCTCCCAGCCGGGCTAGCGGGAGTTTTGGCGGGGAGCTGTTTTTT. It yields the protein CSAPSRASGSFGGELFF.

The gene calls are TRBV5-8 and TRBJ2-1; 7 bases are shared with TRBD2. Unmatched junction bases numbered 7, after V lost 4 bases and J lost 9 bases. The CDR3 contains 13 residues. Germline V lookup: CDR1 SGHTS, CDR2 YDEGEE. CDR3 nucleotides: TGTGCCAGCAGCAGGGAGGGGTCCCGTGAGCAGTTCTTC. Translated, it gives CASSREGSREQFF.